Each of the 32 T cell receptor beta chains below was sequenced from the same sample in a study of blood T cell repertoires in COVID-19. Libraries were prepared by immunoSEQ multiplex PCR; TCRdb keeps only in-frame clonotypes and omits some of them. The sample holds 90,000 or so clones; about 90% are singletons and the top ten take about 6.7%. The sequenced sample was peripheral blood. The origin of the receptors is a man aged 18-30 years with COVID-19, enrolled during active disease.

The chain carries TRBV3-1 (or the pseudogene TRBV3-2) and TRBJ2-7; TRBD2 might be the D (5 bases). This CDR3 contains 15 residues. Looked up from germline, CDR1 is LGHDT and CDR2 is YNNKEL (reference sequence). V lost 6 bases to trimming and J lost 3 bases, with 18 bases between them. The CDR3 loop is CASSRPRGILYEQYF. CDR3 sequence (DNA): TGTGCCAGCAGTAGGCCTCGGGGAATTCTCTACGAGCAGTACTTC.

This chain uses TRBV4-3 with TRBJ1-3, with D perhaps matching TRBD1 (5 bases). Germline CDR1 LGHNA, CDR2 YSLEER. Trimming shortened V by 0 bases and J by 1 base, and 10 bases separated the two germline ends. This CDR3 region has 16 residues. CDR3 coding DNA: TGCGCCAGCAGCCAAGAGCCGGGACTATCTGGAAACACCATATATTTT. Protein product: CASSQEPGLSGNTIYF.

Notes on this clone: The junction departs from the called germline gene at one end, perhaps through a read error. V usage is TRBV6-6 and J usage is TRBJ1-4; the D gene is possibly TRBD1 (6 bases). Germline V gene data show CDR1 as MNHNY and CDR2 as SVGAGI (reference sequence). The CDR3 has 16 amino acids. Here the CDR3 reads CASSYSGHRVGEKLLF. CDR3 sequence (DNA): TGTGCCAGCAGTTACTCCGGACACAGGGTTGGGGAAAAACTGCTTTTT.

The chain recombines TRBV28 with TRBJ2-3, with 13 bases lining up with TRBD2. The CDR3 is 15 amino acids. Germline V gene lookup returns CDR1 MDHEN and CDR2 SYDVKM. J lost 3 bases, V lost 5 bases, and 2 bases had no gene match. This CDR3 reads CASSPGLAGTDTQYF. As DNA, the CDR3 is TGTGCCAGCAGTCCGGGACTAGCGGGAACAGATACGCAGTATTTT.

The rearrangement joins TRBV24-1 to TRBJ2-1; possible D gene TRBD2, 6 bases. Germline loops: CDR1 KGHDR, CDR2 SFDVKD. The CDR3 contains 17 residues. V was pared by 4 bases and J by 0 bases, with 15 bases between. The CDR3 DNA reads as TGTGCCACCAGTGACCCGGTCTCCGGGGGCTCCTACAATGAGCAGTTCTTC. Its protein is CATSDPVSGGSYNEQFF.

The gene calls are TRBV28 and TRBJ2-3, with D hard to call. The CDR3 runs to 15 residues. V lost 5 bases and J 1 base, leaving 13 bases between the germline ends. Germline V gene lookup returns CDR1 MDHEN and CDR2 SYDVKM. CDR3 amino acids: CASSPSVEGTDTQYF. In nucleotides, the CDR3 is TGTGCCAGCAGTCCGAGCGTTGAAGGCACAGATACGCAGTATTTT. The entire variable domain, with the rest obtained from reference TRBV28 and TRBJ2-3, is as follows: DVKVTQSSRYLVKRTGEKVFLECVQDMDHENMFWYRQDPGLGLRLIYFSYDVKMKEKGDIPEGYSVSREKKERFSLILESASTNQTSMYLCASSPSVEGTDTQYFGPGTRLTVL.

This sequence joins TRBV10-3 and TRBJ2-2; 9 bases align to TRBD2. This CDR3 contains 16 residues. In germline, CDR1 is ENHRY, CDR2 SYGVKD. Trimming removed 2 bases from V and 6 bases from J; junction bases left unmatched: 7. The CDR3 DNA reads as TGTGCCATCAGTGAGGTTGCGGGAGGGCCCCCCGGGGAGCTGTTTTTT. It is translated as CAISEVAGGPPGELFF.

The rearrangement uses TRBV28 and TRBJ1-2, with 7 positions matching TRBD1. Germline CDR1 is MDHEN and CDR2 is SYDVKM. The V segment lost 10 bases and the J segment 4 bases; nucleotides outside the gene matches: 6. CDR3 length: 12 amino acids. The CDR3 sequence is CATTGQIYGYTF. CDR3 in DNA: TGTGCCACCACGGGACAGATCTATGGCTACACCTTC.

The chain couples TRBV27 to TRBJ2-1, with TRBD2 matching 7 bases. The germline CDR1 and CDR2 sequences are MNHEY and SMNVEV (reference sequence). This CDR3 has 15 residues. Losses at the gene ends were 7 bases for V and 0 bases for J; bases not matched to a gene: 6. DNA for the CDR3: TGTGCCAGCAAGAGGGGCGGGAGCTCCTACAATGAGCAGTTCTTC. Protein product: CASKRGGSSYNEQFF.

The V call is TRBV6-1, the J call TRBJ2-1, with TRBD2 matching over 9 bases. From germline, CDR1 is MNHNS and CDR2 SASEGT. The CDR3 has 16 residues. The ends lost 3 bases at V and 5 bases at J; junction bases unmatched: 8. Here the CDR3 reads CASSDQGLAYHNEQFF. CDR3 sequence (DNA): TGTGCCAGCAGTGACCAGGGACTAGCATATCACAATGAGCAGTTCTTC.

The chain has TRBV6-5 and TRBJ2-7; tentatively, D is TRBD1 (6 bases). The germline V gene has CDR1 MNHEY and CDR2 SVGAGI. The CDR3 sequence is 14 residues long. The V end was cut by 6 bases, the J end by 2 bases, with 14 bases between. CDR3 residues: CASSHTGHPYEQYF. As DNA, the CDR3 is TGTGCCAGCAGCCACACAGGGCACCCCTACGAGCAGTACTTC.

This clone appeared a single time. The rearrangement links TRBV10-2 to TRBJ1-5; TRBD1 might be the D (6 bases). Germline values: CDR1 WSHSY, CDR2 SAAADI. V shed 6 bases and J shed 7 bases, with 13 bases lying between them. The CDR3 has 13 amino acids. The CDR3 nucleotides read TGCGCCAGCAGGGGGAACAGGGTCCAGCCCCAGCATTTT. It is translated as CASRGNRVQPQHF.

The chain carries TRBV11-2 and TRBJ2-1, with 9 bases lining up with TRBD2. The V gene end was trimmed by 4 bases and the J gene end by 3 bases; junction bases not matched to a gene: 4. Germline loops: CDR1 SGHAT, CDR2 FQNNGV. This CDR3 spans 15 amino acids. For the CDR3, the DNA is TGTGCCAGCAGCTCACGACTAGCGGACTACAATGAGCAGTTCTTC. Its translation: CASSSRLADYNEQFF.

V usage is TRBV7-9 and J usage is TRBJ2-7, with D maybe TRBD1 (5 bases). This CDR3 region has 12 residues. Germline V gene lookup returns CDR1 SEHNR and CDR2 FQNEAQ (reference sequence). V lost 5 bases and J lost 4, with 9 bases in between. The chain's CDR3 is CASSDRGYEQYF. The CDR3 bases are TGTGCCAGCAGCGACAGAGGTTACGAGCAGTACTTC.

The rearrangement joins TRBV2 to TRBJ2-5, with 8 bases lining up with TRBD2. The CDR3 spans 15 residues. Germline CDR1 reads SNHLY; CDR2 reads FYNNEI. V was pared by 7 bases and J by 5 bases, with 12 bases of the junction left unmatched. The CDR3 spells CASTRLAFSRETQYF. CDR3 nucleotides: TGTGCCAGCACCCGACTAGCGTTTTCCCGGGAGACCCAGTACTTC.

This chain links TRBV29-1 with TRBJ1-1, with unresolved D. CDR1 and CDR2 (germline): SQVTM, ANQGSEA. Between the trimmed V and J ends, which lost 3 bases and 0 bases, there was a span of 8 bases. This CDR3 has 13 amino acids. CDR3 loop: CSVERRMNTEAFF. The CDR3 DNA is TGCAGCGTTGAGAGGAGGATGAACACTGAAGCTTTCTTT.

The chain joins TRBV3-1 (or the pseudogene TRBV3-2) to TRBJ1-6; D uncertain. CDR3 length equals 14 residues. Germline V CDR1 and CDR2: LGHDT, YNNKEL (reference sequence). V was shortened by 1 base and J by 7 bases, with 8 bases between the two germline ends. The CDR3 loop reads CASSQAQRNSPLHF. Here the CDR3 DNA reads TGTGCCAGCAGCCAAGCGCAGAGGAATTCACCCCTCCACTTT.

This chain connects TRBV7-9 to TRBJ2-5; 12 positions agree with TRBD2. Germline CDR1 SEHNR, CDR2 FQNEAQ (reference sequence). After removal of 1 base from V and 4 bases from J, the junction contained 1 base not matched to a gene. CDR3 length: 15 residues. This CDR3 reads CASSLGLAGAETQYF. Here the CDR3 DNA reads TGTGCCAGCAGCTTAGGACTAGCGGGAGCAGAGACCCAGTACTTC. The whole variable domain, filled in from reference TRBV7-9 and TRBJ2-5, reads DTGVSQNPRHKITKRGQNVTFRCDPISEHNRLYWYRQTLGQGPEFLTYFQNEAQLEKSRLLSDRFSAERPKGSFSTLEIQRTEQGDSAMYLCASSLGLAGAETQYFGPGTRLLVL.

The chain joins TRBV2 to TRBJ1-5; TRBD1 matches at 8 bases. Germline assignment: CDR1 SNHLY and CDR2 FYNNEI. V was pared by 6 bases and J by 4 bases, with 2 bases of the junction left unmatched. The CDR3 has 13 amino acids. The CDR3: CASRQGENQPQHF. The CDR3 nucleotides read TGTGCCAGCAGACAGGGGGAGAATCAGCCCCAGCATTTT.

The rearrangement joins TRBV9 to TRBJ2-7; D might be TRBD2 (5 bases). Trimming pared 0 bases from V and 4 bases from J, leaving 14 bases between. The germline gives CDR1 SGDLS, CDR2 YYNGEE. This CDR3 comprises 15 residues. The chain's CDR3 is CASSVVGGSVYEQYF. CDR3 sequence (DNA): TGTGCCAGCAGCGTAGTCGGTGGGAGTGTTTACGAGCAGTACTTC.

This chain links TRBV3-1 (or the pseudogene TRBV3-2) with TRBJ2-7; D is unclear. The CDR3 is 13 amino acids. In germline, CDR1 is LGHDT, CDR2 YNNKEL (reference sequence). The V end was cut by 4 bases, the J end by 3 bases, with 10 bases between. In DNA form, the CDR3 reads TGTGCCAGCAGCCCCCAGGTCAACTACGAGCAGTACTTC. Protein product: CASSPQVNYEQYF.

The rearrangement uses TRBV7-9 and TRBJ1-2, with TRBD1 as a possible D gene (5 bases). Trimming took off 5 bases at V and 3 bases at J, with 10 bases between the two ends. CDR3 length: 13 residues. The germline V gene has CDR1 SEHNR and CDR2 FQNEAQ (reference sequence). The CDR3 DNA reads TGTGCCAGCAGCCCAGACAGATACTATGGCTACACCTTC. This translates into CASSPDRYYGYTF.

The chain recombines TRBV30 with TRBJ2-7; weak D call: TRBD1 (7 bases). This CDR3 spans 12 amino acids. CDR1 GTSNPN and CDR2 SVGIG come from the germline V gene (reference sequence). The germline V and J ends were trimmed by 5 bases and 5 bases, with 13 bases remaining between them. CDR3 coding DNA: TGTGCCTGGGAGGAGGGGGCAGACGAGCAGTACTTC. It is translated as CAWEEGADEQYF.

The chain has TRBV4-3 and TRBJ1-2, with 10 bases aligning to TRBD1. Per germline, CDR1 LGHNA and CDR2 YSLEER. The V and J ends lost 3 bases and 7 bases, in that order; junction bases with no gene match: 11. The CDR3 extends over 16 amino acids. CDR3 coding DNA: TGCGCCAGCAGCCAGGATCTGGGGGGACAGGGGTTTGGCTACACCTTC. It translates to CASSQDLGGQGFGYTF.

The V call is TRBV7-2, the J call TRBJ2-4; TRBD1 matches at 9 bases. The CDR3 is 13 amino acids. V shed 5 bases and J 10 bases; nucleotides not matched to a gene: 6. Germline V lookup: CDR1 SGHTA, CDR2 FQGNSA. In DNA, the CDR3 is TGTGCCAGCAGCCAAGACAGGGGGGGAATTCAGTACTTC. Its translation: CASSQDRGGIQYF.

The CDR3 DNA reads TGTGCCAGCAGTTTCCCGTCCTACGAGCAGTACTTC. This sequence encodes CASSFPSYEQYF. This chain connects TRBV27 to TRBJ2-7; D remains ambiguous. V was pared by 3 bases and J by 1 base, with 4 bases between. CDR1 and CDR2 (germline): MNHEY, SMNVEV (reference sequence). The CDR3 length is 12 residues.

V is TRBV28 and J is TRBJ2-7; D possibly corresponds to TRBD1 (5 bases). Germline V CDR1 and CDR2: MDHEN, SYDVKM. V dropped 3 bases and J dropped 4 bases, with 16 bases sitting between them. The CDR3 covers 15 residues. The CDR3 spells CASSFQGRRNYEQYF. The DNA for the CDR3 is TGTGCCAGCAGTTTTCAGGGAAGAAGGAATTACGAGCAGTACTTC.

The chain couples TRBV7-9 to TRBJ1-2; 9 positions agree with TRBD1. Germline loops: CDR1 SEHNR, CDR2 FQNEAQ (reference sequence). V shed 3 bases and J 3 bases; nucleotides not matched to a gene: 2. This CDR3 has 14 residues. CDR3 DNA: TGTGCCAGCAGCTTCCGGACAGGGGACTATGGCTACACCTTC. This codes for CASSFRTGDYGYTF.

The chain recombines TRBV6-5 with TRBJ2-1; the match to TRBD2 covers 11 bases. With V trimmed by 2 bases and J by 6 bases, 6 bases remained unmatched. Looked up from germline, CDR1 is MNHEY and CDR2 is SVGAGI. The CDR3 contains 16 residues. CDR3 amino acids: CASSYPRLAGSNEQFF. As DNA, the CDR3 is TGTGCCAGCAGTTACCCGAGACTAGCGGGAAGCAATGAGCAGTTCTTC.

The V and J genes are TRBV9 and TRBJ1-1; D is unresolved. The CDR3 extends over 13 amino acids. Trimming removed 3 bases at V and 0 bases at J, with 6 bases between. The V gene's germline CDR1 is SGDLS and CDR2 YYNGEE. The CDR3 region is CASSGHVNTEAFF. The CDR3 DNA reads as TGTGCCAGCAGCGGACACGTGAACACTGAAGCTTTCTTT.

The chain links TRBV10-3 to TRBJ2-3; 8 bases line up with TRBD1. The CDR3 is 14 residues long. With V trimmed by 6 bases and J by 2 bases, 4 bases remained unmatched. Germline assignment: CDR1 ENHRY and CDR2 SYGVKD. CDR3 DNA: TGTGCCATCAGAAGGGACAGGACCACAGATACGCAGTATTTT. Translated, it gives CAIRRDRTTDTQYF.

The rearrangement joins TRBV19 to TRBJ2-2, with 7 nucleotides matching TRBD1. Germline V gene sequence: CDR1 LNHDA, CDR2 SQIVND (reference sequence). V gave up 9 bases and J gave up 1 base; unmatched junction bases: 2. The CDR3 has 13 residues. Written as DNA, the CDR3 is TGTGCCAGCGGGACAGTGAACACCGGGGAGCTGTTTTTT. The encoded protein is CASGTVNTGELFF.